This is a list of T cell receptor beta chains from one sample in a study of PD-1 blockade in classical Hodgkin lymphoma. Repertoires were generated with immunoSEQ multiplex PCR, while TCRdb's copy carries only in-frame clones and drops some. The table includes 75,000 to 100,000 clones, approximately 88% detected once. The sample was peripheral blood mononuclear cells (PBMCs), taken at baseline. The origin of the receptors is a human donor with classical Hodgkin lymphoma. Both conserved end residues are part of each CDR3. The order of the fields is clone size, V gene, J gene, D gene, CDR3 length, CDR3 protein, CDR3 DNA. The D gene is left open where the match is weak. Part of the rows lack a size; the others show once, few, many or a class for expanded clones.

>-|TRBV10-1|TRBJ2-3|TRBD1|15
CASSESTGGTDTQYF
TGCGCCAGCAGTGAGTCGACAGGGGGAACAGATACGCAGTATTTT
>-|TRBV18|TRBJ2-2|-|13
CASSPVAFGELFF
TGTGCCAGCTCACCCGTAGCTTTCGGGGAGCTGTTTTTT
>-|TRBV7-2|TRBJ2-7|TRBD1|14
CASSRTGDSYEQYF
TGTGCCAGCAGCCGGACAGGGGACTCCTACGAGCAGTACTTC
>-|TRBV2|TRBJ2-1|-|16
CASKDAGGIPYNEQFF
TGTGCCAGCAAGGATGCAGGGGGGATTCCCTACAATGAGCAGTTCTTC
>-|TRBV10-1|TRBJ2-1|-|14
CASGTNLTYNEQFF
TGCGCCAGCGGTACTAACCTAACCTACAATGAGCAGTTCTTC
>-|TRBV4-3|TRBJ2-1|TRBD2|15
CASSQGTSGSHEQFF
TGCGCCAGCAGCCAAGGGACTAGCGGGAGCCATGAGCAGTTCTTC
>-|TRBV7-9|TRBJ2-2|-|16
CASSPIRPMSTGELFF
TGTGCCAGCAGCCCTATCCGCCCTATGTCCACCGGGGAGCTGTTTTTT
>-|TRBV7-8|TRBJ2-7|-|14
CASSLVALGYEQYF
TGTGCCAGCAGCTTAGTAGCCTTGGGTTACGAGCAGTACTTC
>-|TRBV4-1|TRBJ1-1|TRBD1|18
CASSRGHTGGLSGTEAFF
TGCGCCAGCAGTCGCGGACACACAGGGGGCCTTTCGGGGACTGAAGCTTTCTTT
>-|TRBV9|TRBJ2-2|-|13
CASSVRLTGELFF
TGTGCCAGCAGCGTCCGGCTCACCGGGGAGCTGTTTTTT
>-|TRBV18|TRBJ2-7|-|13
CASSPGTQYEQYF
TGTGCCAGCTCACCAGGGACTCAATACGAGCAGTACTTC
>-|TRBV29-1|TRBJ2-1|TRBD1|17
CSVEGSGQGYSYNEQFF
TGCAGCGTTGAAGGGTCTGGACAGGGATATTCCTACAATGAGCAGTTCTTC
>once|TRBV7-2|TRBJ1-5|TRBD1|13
CASSVTAQGAQHF
TGTGCCAGCAGCGTGACAGCACAGGGGGCCCAGCATTTT
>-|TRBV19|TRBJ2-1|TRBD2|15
CASSIPSGTGNEQFF
TGTGCCAGTAGTATCCCTAGCGGGACGGGTAATGAGCAGTTCTTC
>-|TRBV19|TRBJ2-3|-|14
CASSPVQDTDTQYF
TGTGCCAGTAGCCCTGTCCAAGACACAGATACGCAGTATTTT
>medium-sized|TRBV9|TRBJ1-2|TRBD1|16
CASSAADRVMSYGYTF
TGTGCCAGCAGCGCCGCAGACAGGGTGATGAGCTATGGCTACACCTTC
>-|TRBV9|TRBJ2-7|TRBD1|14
CASSAGTGGHEQYF
TGTGCCAGCAGCGCCGGGACAGGGGGACACGAGCAGTACTTC